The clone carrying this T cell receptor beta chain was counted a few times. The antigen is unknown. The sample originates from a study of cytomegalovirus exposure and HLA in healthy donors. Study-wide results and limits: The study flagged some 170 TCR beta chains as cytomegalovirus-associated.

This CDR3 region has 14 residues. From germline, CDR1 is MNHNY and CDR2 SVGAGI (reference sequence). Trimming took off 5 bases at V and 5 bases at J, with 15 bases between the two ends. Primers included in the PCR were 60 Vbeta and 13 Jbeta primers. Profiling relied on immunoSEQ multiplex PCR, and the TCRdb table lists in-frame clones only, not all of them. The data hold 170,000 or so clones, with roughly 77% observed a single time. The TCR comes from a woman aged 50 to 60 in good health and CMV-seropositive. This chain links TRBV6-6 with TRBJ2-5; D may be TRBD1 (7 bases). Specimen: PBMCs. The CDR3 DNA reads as TGTGCCAGCAGTGCCAGACAGGGACTGGAGACCCAGTACTTC. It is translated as CASSARQGLETQYF.